The sequence of this T cell receptor (beta chain) was determined in a study of blood T cell repertoires in COVID-19. Looking at the study overall: Whether acute or convalescent, the COVID-19 samples came from the United States, Italy and Spain. The analysed material was cDNA or gDNA that came from T cells, B-cell-depleted T cells, or PBMCs.

Authors' methods: Amplification from reference gene primers served as the basis for estimated nucleated cell counts. Sequencing used immunoSEQ multiplex PCR; TCRdb keeps in-frame clones, though not all of them. D and trimming were read from the DNA, whereas the V and J calls and clone size are those reported in that table. Of about 300,000 clones in the sample, approximately 86% were seen once. The CDR3 sequence is 15 residues long. The V gene end was trimmed by 3 bases and the J gene end by 4 bases; junction bases not matched to a gene: 5. The germline V gene encodes CDR1 KGHDR and CDR2 SFDVKD. The TCR originated in a man aged 65-85 years with acute or convalescent COVID-19. The chain recombines TRBV24-1 with TRBJ2-3, with 8 bases lining up with TRBD1. The sequencing input was peripheral blood. The CDR3 here is CATSDRRGQADTQYF. Here the CDR3 DNA reads TGTGCCACCAGTGATCGCAGGGGGCAAGCAGATACGCAGTATTTT.